Here is one T cell receptor (beta chain) with its context. The antigen remains undetermined. TEMRA cells were enriched by FACS, while CD8+ and CD4+ T cells were obtained through a negative isolation that was performed magnetically. The record originates from a study of CD8 T cells in Susac syndrome. Random hexamers were used to reverse transcribe the RNA input (about 0.5 to 1 ug). The amplification used immunoSEQ multiplex PCR on TCR beta CDR3; it spanned 54 Vbeta and 13 Jbeta. MiXCR, applied by TCRdb to the immunoSEQ multiplex PCR reads, yields one record per CDR3 protein. The sample shows around 230,000 distinct CDR3 sequences, 90% to 96% of them seen only once. Study-level points and caveats: In Susac syndrome, CD4+ T cell repertoires lacked any clonal expansion.

Germline values: CDR1 DFQATT, CDR2 SNEGSKA (reference sequence). The CDR3 is 13 residues long. The germline V and J ends were trimmed by 1 base and 4 bases, with 11 bases remaining between them. The gene calls are TRBV20-1 and TRBJ2-7, with D unresolved. The sequence derives from a human donor with Susac syndrome. Sequencing was done on a sample of CD4+ T cells from PBMCs. The CDR3 region is CSARVSSVYEQYF. The CDR3 bases are TGCAGTGCTAGAGTAAGCTCGGTATACGAGCAGTACTTC.